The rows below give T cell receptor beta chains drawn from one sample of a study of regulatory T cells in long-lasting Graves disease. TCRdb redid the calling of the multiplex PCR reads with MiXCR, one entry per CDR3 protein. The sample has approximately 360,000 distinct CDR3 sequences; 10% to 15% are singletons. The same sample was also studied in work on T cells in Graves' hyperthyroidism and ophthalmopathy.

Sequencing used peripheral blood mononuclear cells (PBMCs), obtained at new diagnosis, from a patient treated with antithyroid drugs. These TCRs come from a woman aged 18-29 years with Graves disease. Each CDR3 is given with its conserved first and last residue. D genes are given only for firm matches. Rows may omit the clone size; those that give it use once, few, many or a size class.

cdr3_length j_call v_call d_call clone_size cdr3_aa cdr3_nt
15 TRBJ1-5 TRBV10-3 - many CAISESMGGNQPQHF TGTGCCATCAGTGAGTCAATGGGGGGCAATCAGCCCCAGCATTTT
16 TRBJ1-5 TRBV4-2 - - CASSQAPAGRGQPQHF TGTGCCAGCAGCCAAGCCCCGGCAGGGCGCGGTCAGCCCCAGCATTTT
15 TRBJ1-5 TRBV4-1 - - CASSLQNPGNQPQHF TGCGCCAGCAGCCTACAGAATCCTGGCAATCAGCCCCAGCATTTT
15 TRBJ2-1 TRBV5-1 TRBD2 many CASSPRLAGGNEQFF TGCGCCAGCAGCCCTCGACTAGCGGGGGGCAATGAGCAGTTCTTC
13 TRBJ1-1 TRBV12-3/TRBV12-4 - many CASSRGDNTEAFF TGTGCCAGCAGCCGAGGTGATAACACTGAAGCTTTCTTT
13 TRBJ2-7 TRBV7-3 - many CASSPQVEGKQYF TGTGCCAGCAGCCCCCAAGTCGAGGGGAAGCAGTACTTC
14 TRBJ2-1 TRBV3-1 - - CASSPMVTTGEQFF TGTGCCAGCAGCCCCATGGTGACAACGGGGGAGCAGTTCTTC
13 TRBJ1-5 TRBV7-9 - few CASSLMWGQPQHF TGTGCCAGCAGCTTAATGTGGGGTCAGCCCCAGCATTTT
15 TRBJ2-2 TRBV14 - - CASSPVRGMVGELFF TGTGCCAGCAGCCCCGTAAGGGGGATGGTCGGGGAGCTGTTTTTT
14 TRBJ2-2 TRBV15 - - CATATGKYTGELFF TGTGCCACCGCGACGGGGAAATACACCGGGGAGCTGTTTTTT
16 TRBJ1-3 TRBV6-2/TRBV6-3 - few CASRHLLATGGNTIYF TGTGCCAGCCGTCACCTACTCGCGACGGGAGGAAACACCATATATTTT
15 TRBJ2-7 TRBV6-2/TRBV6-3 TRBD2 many CASSGVAGGNYEQYF TGTGCCAGCAGCGGTGTAGCGGGGGGTAACTACGAGCAGTACTTC
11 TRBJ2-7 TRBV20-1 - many CSAIGVHEQYF TGCAGTGCTATAGGGGTCCACGAGCAGTACTTC
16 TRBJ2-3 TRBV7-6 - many CASSRLGRRNTDTQYF TGTGCCAGCAGTCGCCTAGGTCGGCGGAACACAGATACGCAGTATTTT
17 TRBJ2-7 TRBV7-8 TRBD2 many CASSLSGLAGHSYEQYF TGTGCCAGCAGCTTAAGTGGGCTAGCGGGGCACTCCTACGAGCAGTACTTC
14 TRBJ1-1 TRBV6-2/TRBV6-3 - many CASSYEGLDTEAFF TGTGCCAGCAGTTATGAGGGGTTGGACACTGAAGCTTTCTTT
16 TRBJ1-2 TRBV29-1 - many CSVEARDTTWGYGYTF TGCAGCGTTGAAGCTAGGGACACCACTTGGGGTTATGGCTACACCTTC
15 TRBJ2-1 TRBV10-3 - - CAISDPQGPYNEQFF TGTGCCATCAGTGACCCACAGGGTCCCTACAATGAGCAGTTCTTC
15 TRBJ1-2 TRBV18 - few CASSPVGGKDYGYTF TGTGCCAGCTCACCAGTAGGGGGGAAGGACTATGGCTACACCTTC
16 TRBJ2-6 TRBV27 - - CASSGLRVLGANVLTF TGTGCCAGCAGTGGGCTTAGGGTGCTGGGGGCCAACGTCCTGACTTTC
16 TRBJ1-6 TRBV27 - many CASSSQGPANNSPLHF TGTGCCAGCAGTTCTCAGGGGCCCGCCAATAATTCACCCCTCCACTTT
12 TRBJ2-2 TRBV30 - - CAWGLPAGELFF TGTGCCTGGGGCCTTCCGGCCGGGGAGCTGTTTTTT
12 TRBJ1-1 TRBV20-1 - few CSARYRSNEAFF TGCAGTGCTAGATACCGCAGCAATGAAGCCTTCTTT
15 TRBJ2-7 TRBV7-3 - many CASSPAGPISGEQYF TGTGCCAGCAGCCCCGCCGGACCTATCTCGGGGGAGCAGTACTTC
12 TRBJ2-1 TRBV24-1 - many CATSDLLSEQFF TGTGCCACCAGTGATTTGCTGTCAGAGCAGTTCTTC
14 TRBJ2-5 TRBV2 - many CASSQGQLQETQYF TGTGCCAGCTCCCAAGGGCAGCTCCAAGAGACCCAGTACTTC
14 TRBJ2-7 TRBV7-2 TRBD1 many CASSSTGSSYEQYF TGTGCCAGCAGCTCGACAGGGAGCTCCTACGAGCAGTACTTC
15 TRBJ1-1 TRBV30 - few CAWTTAPRMNTEAFF TGTGCCTGGACGACCGCTCCGCGGATGAACACTGAAGCTTTCTTT
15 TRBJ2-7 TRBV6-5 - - CASSYQATYSYEQYF TGTGCCAGCAGTTACCAAGCCACTTATTCCTACGAGCAGTACTTC
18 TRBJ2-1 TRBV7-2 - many CASSLGHFGAPIYNEQFF TGTGCCAGCAGCTTAGGGCACTTTGGTGCCCCAATCTACAATGAGCAGTTCTTC
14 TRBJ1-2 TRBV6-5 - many CASSYRTPEDGYTF TGTGCCAGCAGTTACCGGACCCCTGAGGATGGCTACACCTTC
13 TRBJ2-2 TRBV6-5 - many CASSYSNGGELFF TGTGCCAGCAGTTACTCGAATGGCGGGGAGCTGTTTTTT
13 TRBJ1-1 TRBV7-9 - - CASSLIQANEAFF TGTGCCAGCAGTCTCATACAGGCAAATGAAGCTTTCTTT
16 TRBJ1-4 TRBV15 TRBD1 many CATSRSSTGDLGKLFF TGTGCCACCAGCAGATCTAGTACAGGGGACCTCGGAAAACTGTTTTTT
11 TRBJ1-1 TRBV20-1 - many CSAPLTNEAFF TGCAGTGCTCCACTCACTAATGAAGCTTTCTTT
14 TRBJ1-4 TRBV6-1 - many CASRTGTENEKLFF TGTGCCAGCAGAACCGGGACGGAAAATGAAAAACTGTTTTTT
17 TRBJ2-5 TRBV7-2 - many CASSLTFVAVGGETQYF TGTGCCAGCAGCTTAACGTTCGTAGCGGTCGGAGGAGAGACCCAGTACTTC
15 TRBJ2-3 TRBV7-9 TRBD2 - CASSWTSAEGDTQYF TGTGCCAGCAGCTGGACTAGCGCGGAGGGAGATACGCAGTATTTT
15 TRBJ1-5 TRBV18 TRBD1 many CASSRTGSNDQPQHF TGTGCCAGCTCACGGACAGGGAGTAACGATCAGCCCCAGCATTTT
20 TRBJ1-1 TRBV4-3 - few CASSQDALGRGIFSNTEAFF TGCGCCAGCAGCCAAGATGCGTTGGGGCGGGGAATTTTTTCGAACACTGAAGCTTTCTTT
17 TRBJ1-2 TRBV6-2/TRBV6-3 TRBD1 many CASSSIQGGPANYGYTF TGTGCCAGCAGTTCCATACAGGGGGGACCAGCTAACTATGGCTACACCTTC
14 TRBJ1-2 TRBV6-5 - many CASSSPTGTYGYTF TGTGCCAGCAGTTCCCCGACAGGAACCTATGGCTACACCTTC
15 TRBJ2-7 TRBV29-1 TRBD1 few CSVEDLRTGGYEQYF TGCAGCGTTGAAGATCTTAGGACAGGGGGCTACGAGCAGTACTTC
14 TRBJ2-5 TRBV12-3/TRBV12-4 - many CASSPSDPQETQYF TGTGCCAGCAGCCCTAGCGACCCACAAGAGACCCAGTACTTC
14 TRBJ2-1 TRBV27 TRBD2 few CATLAGGLINEQFF TGTGCCACCCTAGCGGGAGGGCTGATCAATGAGCAGTTCTTC